These 12 T cell receptor beta chains share one sample of origin, sequenced in a study of human T cells and chemical hapten exposure. A single record per CDR3 protein comes from TCRdb applying MiXCR to the RACE reads. The sample has 80,000 to 100,000 distinct CDR3 sequences, 10% to 14% seen once. The time point is: pre-sensitization, week 0. The treatment here: therapeutic diphenylcyclopropenone sensitization with weekly scalp DPC. The sequenced sample was whole blood, obtained in connection with sensitization to the hapten diphenylcyclopropenone (DPC). The receptors were sampled from a woman in her sixties or seventies with alopecia areata. Some clones in this sample may be carry-over from other donors' samples.

V usage is TRBV6-1 and J usage is TRBJ2-7; TRBD1 might be the D (6 bases). Germline CDR1 and CDR2: MNHNS and SASEGT. The V end lost 7 bases, the J end lost 0 bases, and 10 bases lay between the germline ends. The CDR3 consists of 13 residues. In nucleotides, the CDR3 is TGTGCCAGCACCAAGGGGGACTCCTACGAGCAGTACTTC. Translated: CASTKGDSYEQYF.

V is TRBV7-2 and J is TRBJ2-7, with TRBD1 matching 8 bases. CDR1 is SGHTA, CDR2 FQGNSA, per germline. Trimming removed 0 bases from V and 11 bases from J; junction bases left unmatched: 3. The CDR3 is 12 residues long. CDR3 residues: CASSLAAGGKYF. CDR3 DNA: TGTGCCAGCAGCTTAGCAGCAGGGGGCAAGTACTTC. Using reference TRBV7-2 and TRBJ2-7 for the parts outside the CDR3, the full variable domain is GAGVSQSPSNKVTEKGKDVELRCDPISGHTALYWYRQSLGQGLEFLIYFQGNSAPDKSGLPSDRFSAERTGGSVSTLTIQRTQQEDSAVYLCASSLAAGGKYFGPGTRLTVT.

This clonotype has at least ten counts. CDR3 in amino acids: CASSGTRTGEETQYF. CDR3 DNA sequence: TGCGCCAGCAGCGGAACTCGGACAGGAGAAGAGACCCAGTACTTC. The chain employs TRBV5-1 and TRBJ2-5; 7 bases are a match to TRBD1. V trimming: 4 bases; J trimming: 3 bases; junction bases outside the gene matches: 9. The length of the CDR3 is 15 residues. In germline, CDR1 is SGHRS, CDR2 YFSETQ.

The CDR3 loop is CASSLAFPGELFF. The CDR3 DNA sequence: TGCGCCAGCAGCTTGGCTTTTCCAGGGGAGCTGTTTTTT. The V call is TRBV5-1, the J call TRBJ2-2, with D uncertain. Trimming left V 0 bases short and J 8 bases short, with 8 bases between. Germline CDR1 SGHRS, CDR2 YFSETQ. The CDR3 is 13 residues long.

The chain uses TRBV29-1 and TRBJ2-5; possible D gene TRBD2, 5 bases. The CDR3 spans 15 residues. V was cut by 5 bases and J by 7 bases, with 23 bases left in between. In germline, CDR1 is SQVTM, CDR2 ANQGSEA. The CDR3 loop reads CSVSGRVGTSGTQYF. Here the CDR3 DNA reads TGCAGCGTTTCGGGAAGGGTGGGAACCTCGGGGACCCAGTACTTC. The whole variable domain, filled in from reference TRBV29-1 and TRBJ2-5, reads SAVISQKPSRDICQRGTSLTIQCQVDSQVTMMFWYRQQPGQSLTLIATANQGSEATYESGFVIDKFPISRPNLTFSTLTVSNMSPEDSSIYLCSVSGRVGTSGTQYFGPGTRLLVL.

V is TRBV12-3 or TRBV12-4 and J is TRBJ1-3; D gene unclear. Trimming pared 5 bases from V and 0 bases from J, leaving 14 bases between. CDR3 length: 16 residues. CDR3 in amino acids: CASSPHPQSSGNTIYF. The CDR3 DNA follows: TGTGCCAGCAGTCCCCACCCCCAGAGCTCTGGAAACACCATATATTTT.

This clonotype has a count of ten or more. The chain has TRBV5-6 and TRBJ2-1; TRBD1 is a possible D gene (5 bases). Germline loops: CDR1 SGHDT, CDR2 YYEEEE. The CDR3 totals 14 residues. Trimming left V 2 bases short and J 7 bases short, with 13 bases between. The CDR3 DNA follows: TGTGCCAGCAGCTTCCGCCGTGGGGCTAATGAGCAGTTCTTC. Its translation is CASSFRRGANEQFF. The variable domain in full, with the rest retrieved from reference TRBV5-6 and TRBJ2-1, is DAGVTQSPTHLIKTRGQQVTLRCSPKSGHDTVSWYQQALGQGPQFIFQYYEEEERQRGNFPDRFSGHQFPNYSSELNVNALLLGDSALYLCASSFRRGANEQFFGPGTRLTVL.

This clonotype was observed at least ten times. The chain carries TRBV30 and TRBJ2-3; TRBD2 aligns across 10 bases. Germline V gene sequence: CDR1 GTSNPN, CDR2 SVGIG (reference sequence). This CDR3 region has 13 residues. CDR3 sequence (DNA): TGTGCAGCTGCTAGCGGGGGATCAGATACGCAGTATTTT. Translation gives CAAASGGSDTQYF. The whole variable domain, remainder taken from reference TRBV30 and TRBJ2-3, is SQTIHQWPATLVQPVGSPLSLECTVEGTSNPNLYWYRQAAGRGLQLLFYSVGIGQISSEVPQNLSASRPQDRQFILSSKKLLLSDSGFYLCAAASGGSDTQYFGPGTRLTVL.

The V and J genes are TRBV11-2 and TRBJ2-2; D is tentatively TRBD1 or TRBD2 (5 bases each). This CDR3 comprises 15 residues. Deletions cut 5 bases from V and 2 bases from J, with 12 bases between. CDR1 and CDR2 from the germline V gene are SGHAT and FQNNGV. CDR3: CASSRFRDNTGELFF. CDR3 in DNA: TGTGCCAGCAGCCGATTCCGGGACAACACCGGGGAGCTGTTTTTT.

This clonotype was seen at least ten times. The CDR3 bases are TGTGCCAGCAGGGGGACAGGGGGTGAAAAACTGTTTTTT. It specifies CASRGTGGEKLFF. The chain recombines TRBV12-3 or TRBV12-4 with TRBJ1-4, with TRBD1 matching over 11 bases. The CDR3 is 13 residues long. The trim removed 6 bases at V and 7 bases at J, leaving 1 base unmatched.

The chain links TRBV2 to TRBJ2-7; D not resolved. CDR3 length: 11 amino acids. V was trimmed by 1 base and J by 11 bases, leaving 9 bases between them. CDR1 and CDR2 (germline): SNHLY, FYNNEI. The CDR3: CASSEVRAEYF. The CDR3 nucleotides read TGTGCCAGCAGTGAAGTTAGGGCGGAGTACTTC.

This clonotype appeared many times. This chain links TRBV5-5 with TRBJ2-7, with 7 bases identical to TRBD1. Trimming at V came to 2 bases and at J to 2 bases, leaving 7 bases not matched to a gene. The CDR3 loop spans 15 amino acids. Germline V lookup: CDR1 SGHKS, CDR2 YYEKEE (reference sequence). CDR3: CASSLVGQGAYEQYF. For the CDR3, the DNA is TGTGCCAGCAGCTTAGTGGGGCAGGGGGCCTACGAGCAGTACTTC.